This note documents a single T cell receptor (beta chain) sequence. This CDR3 spans 16 amino acids. V shed 6 bases and J 6 bases; nucleotides not matched to a gene: 10. CDR1 ENHRY and CDR2 SYGVKD come from the germline V gene. Profiled with immunoSEQ multiplex PCR; TCRdb holds only in-frame clones, not every one. The table shows about 100,000 clones, with 85% to 95% occurring only once. The sample is drawn from a study of T cell changes during pregnancy in multiple sclerosis. The rearrangement uses TRBV10-3 and TRBJ2-2; the match to TRBD1 covers 10 bases. The input for sequencing was peripheral blood, taken before pregnancy. The clonotype originates from a female donor with multiple sclerosis, enrolled in a pregnancy study. The DNA of the CDR3 is TGTGCCATCAGCAAAGGGGGACAGGGGAAAGCCGGGGAGCTGTTTTTT. Amino acid sequence: CAISKGGQGKAGELFF.